What follows describes a single T cell receptor (beta chain). Losses at the gene ends were 1 base for V and 7 bases for J; bases not matched to a gene: 9. The CDR3 covers 16 residues. CDR1 SEHNR and CDR2 FQNEAQ come from the germline V gene (reference sequence). These data belong to a study of blood T cell repertoires in COVID-19. Overall study: Some COVID-19 samples were acute and others convalescent; all came from the United States, Italy and Spain. The analysed material was cDNA or gDNA that came from T cells, B-cell-depleted T cells, or PBMCs.

Authors' analysis steps: How many nucleated cells were present was estimated from reference gene primer amplification. The repertoire was sequenced with immunoSEQ multiplex PCR; TCRdb's copy has only in-frame clones and lacks some. V, J and clone size derive from that table, while D and trimming were established from the DNA sequence. There are over 65,000 clones in the sample; about 80% occur only once, and about 16% lies in the top ten. V is TRBV7-9 and J is TRBJ1-1; 10 bases are a match to TRBD1. Sequencing used peripheral blood. This TCR was recovered from a man older than 75 with active COVID-19. CDR3 nucleotide sequence: TGTGCCAGCAGCTTAGGGGACAGGGGCTGGCCCAATGAAGCTTTCTTT. It codes for CASSLGDRGWPNEAFF. Full variable domain (outside the CDR3, taken from reference TRBV7-9 and TRBJ1-1): DTGVSQNPRHKITKRGQNVTFRCDPISEHNRLYWYRQTLGQGPEFLTYFQNEAQLEKSRLLSDRFSAERPKGSFSTLEIQRTEQGDSAMYLCASSLGDRGWPNEAFFGQGTRLTVV.